This TCR beta chain comes out of a study of blood T cell repertoires in COVID-19. Across the study: The United States, Italy and Spain were the sources of the acute and convalescent COVID-19 samples.

In terms of age and location, participants ranged from roughly 18 to 95 years and lived in fewer than 30 US areas. Cohort placement rested on clinical history that participants reported themselves. Repertoires were generated with immunoSEQ multiplex PCR, while TCRdb's copy carries only in-frame clones and drops some. The sample holds around 170,000 clones, nearly 80% seen once. Sequencing was done on a sample of PBMCs or T cells enriched from blood (not recorded which). The source is a man in his 60s who had been exposed to COVID-19.

As DNA, the CDR3 is TGTGCCAGTAGGACCGATTCGACAGGTGGGGGCGTAGTTGGCAATCAGCCCCAGCATTTT. Translation gives CASRTDSTGGGVVGNQPQHF. The chain has TRBV19 and TRBJ1-5; possibly TRBD1 for D (6 bases). The CDR3 is 20 residues long. Germline V gene sequence: CDR1 LNHDA, CDR2 SQIVND (reference sequence). Trimming removed 6 bases from V and 2 bases from J, with 29 bases in between. The variable domain in full, with the rest retrieved from reference TRBV19 and TRBJ1-5, is DGGITQSPKYLFRKEGQNVTLSCEQNLNHDAMYWYRQDPGQGLRLIYYSQIVNDFQKGDIAEGYSVSREKKESFPLTVTSAQKNPTAFYLCASRTDSTGGGVVGNQPQHFGDGTRLSIL.